The 27 T cell receptor beta chains below come from one sample, sequenced in a study of siplizumab effects on memory and regulatory T cells (dated by TCRdb to 2018 to 2020). Receptors were amplified or captured by the immunoSEQ multiplex PCR assay. The clones in this table, taken by TCRdb from immuneACCESS, are in-frame only. Not every clone is retained; where verified, under half of the shortfall comes from an unresolved V gene, and the cause of the rest is unknown. This sample comprises approximately 94,000 clones, 91% of them detected only once. The top ten constitute 0.14% to 0.15% of the sample. The source material was CD4+ T cells sorted from blood. These receptors originate from a human donor in good health.

This chain links TRBV5-1 with TRBJ1-4; possibly TRBD1 for D (6 bases). The length of the CDR3 is 15 residues. Germline-derived CDR1 and CDR2 are SGHRS and YFSETQ. V lost 0 bases and J 7 bases, leaving 13 bases between the germline ends. The CDR3 DNA follows: TGCGCCAGCAGCTTGGAGGGTCAGGGGAGTGAAAAACTGTTTTTT. Its translation is CASSLEGQGSEKLFF.

This clone was observed a single time. This chain's CDR3 is CASSPEPTPPNEQFF. The CDR3 DNA is TGTGCCAGCAGTCCTGAGCCGACCCCTCCCAATGAGCAGTTCTTC. The chain employs TRBV28 and TRBJ2-1, with D unresolved. Germline lookup yields CDR1 MDHEN and CDR2 SYDVKM. This CDR3 spans 15 amino acids. Trimming removed 5 bases from V and 6 bases from J, with 17 bases in between.

The genes are TRBV28 and TRBJ2-3; possibly TRBD2 for D (6 bases). Germline lookup yields CDR1 MDHEN and CDR2 SYDVKM. V was shortened by 7 bases and J by 3 bases, with 14 bases between the two germline ends. CDR3 length: 14 residues. CDR3 coding DNA: TGTGCCAGCACCTTGCCGGGGGTGACAGATACGCAGTATTTT. Translating gives CASTLPGVTDTQYF.

This clone was detected only once. V gene TRBV7-9 combines with J gene TRBJ2-3; D unresolved. This CDR3 is 14 amino acids long. V was clipped by 1 base and J by 1 base, with 6 bases between them. Looked up from germline, CDR1 is SEHNR and CDR2 is FQNEAQ (reference sequence). The CDR3, as DNA: TGTGCCAGCAGCTTAGGGGAAGGCACAGATACGCAGTATTTT. Residues: CASSLGEGTDTQYF. Variable domain in full (rest from reference TRBV7-9 and TRBJ2-3): DTGVSQNPRHKITKRGQNVTFRCDPISEHNRLYWYRQTLGQGPEFLTYFQNEAQLEKSRLLSDRFSAERPKGSFSTLEIQRTEQGDSAMYLCASSLGEGTDTQYFGPGTRLTVL.

In its sample, this clone was seen once. This rearrangement joins TRBV4-1 to TRBJ2-3; TRBD2 agrees at 11 bases. This CDR3 has 17 residues. Germline V gene sequence: CDR1 MGHRA, CDR2 YSYEKL. The ends lost 1 base at V and 3 bases at J; junction bases unmatched: 6. The CDR3 is CASSQGTLAGGTDTQYF. DNA of the CDR3: TGCGCCAGCAGCCAAGGGACCCTAGCGGGGGGAACAGATACGCAGTATTTT.

The gene calls are TRBV28 and TRBJ2-5; D perhaps matches TRBD2 (5 bases). CDR3 length: 15 amino acids. V lost 5 bases and J 4 bases, leaving 17 bases between the germline ends. Germline CDR1 reads MDHEN; CDR2 reads SYDVKM. CDR3 sequence reads: CASSPPPTRIETQYF. In DNA, the CDR3 is TGTGCCAGCAGTCCCCCCCCCACTAGAATAGAGACCCAGTACTTC.

The V call is TRBV4-1, the J call TRBJ2-3, with 8 bases that match TRBD1. After removal of 4 bases from V and 2 bases from J, the junction contained 5 bases not matched to a gene. CDR3 length: 15 amino acids. CDR1 and CDR2 (germline): MGHRA, YSYEKL. The CDR3 DNA follows: TGCGCCAGCAGCCCAGGGGACAGGAACACAGATACGCAGTATTTT. Amino acid sequence: CASSPGDRNTDTQYF.

With regard to this clone: The junction and the germline gene differ at one end; a read error may be behind it. The chain has TRBV15 and TRBJ1-2; D gene unclear. CDR1 and CDR2 (germline): LNHNV, YYDKDF (reference sequence). CDR3 length: 13 amino acids. The CDR3 spells CATSPGFWTGPVF. The CDR3, as DNA: TGTGCCACCAGCCCTGGATTCTGGACGGGCCCCGTCTTC.

V usage is TRBV6-5 and J usage is TRBJ1-1; no clear D. CDR1 and CDR2 from the germline V gene are MNHEY and SVGAGI. CDR3 size: 11 residues. V was clipped by 6 bases and J by 2 bases, with 4 bases between them. The CDR3 here is CASRVNTEAFF. The CDR3, as DNA: TGTGCCAGCAGGGTAAACACTGAAGCTTTCTTT.

The V gene is TRBV5-6, the J gene TRBJ2-1; TRBD2 matches at 9 bases. There are 15 residues in the CDR3. The germline gives CDR1 SGHDT, CDR2 YYEEEE. V lost 1 base, J lost 8 bases, and 7 bases stayed unmatched. The DNA for the CDR3 is TGTGCCAGCAGCTTGAAGCAGCGGGGGGACGATGAGCAGTTCTTC. This encodes CASSLKQRGDDEQFF.

The rearrangement links TRBV21-1 to TRBJ1-2. TRBV21-1 is recorded as a pseudogene. The CDR3 has 13 amino acids. The CDR3 DNA is TGTGCCAGCAGCAAACGGGGTGGGAGCGGCTACACCTTC. Residues: CASSKRGGSGYTF.

The chain links TRBV5-6 to TRBJ1-6; 9 bases are shared with TRBD1. The CDR3 covers 18 residues. Trimming at V came to 5 bases and at J to 10 bases, leaving 19 bases not matched to a gene. Germline V gene sequence: CDR1 SGHDT, CDR2 YYEEEE. CDR3 region: CASRSGTGSTRGGSPLHF. Written as DNA, the CDR3 is TGTGCCAGCAGATCCGGGACAGGGTCAACCCGAGGGGGGTCACCCCTCCACTTT.

The chain carries TRBV7-6 and TRBJ2-6; 9 bases are shared with TRBD1. J gave up 2 bases and V 2 bases, and 1 base lay outside the gene matches. The CDR3 has 16 residues. Germline CDR1 reads SGHVS; CDR2 reads FNYEAQ. The DNA for the CDR3 is TGTGCCAGCAGCTTAAGGACAGGGGCTGGGGCCAACGTCCTGACTTTC. Protein product: CASSLRTGAGANVLTF. The full variable domain, with the rest looked up from reference TRBV7-6 and TRBJ2-6, is GAGVSQSPRYKVTKRGQDVALRCDPISGHVSLYWYRQALGQGPEFLTYFNYEAQQDKSGLPNDRFSAERPEGSISTLTIQRTEQRDSAMYRCASSLRTGAGANVLTFGAGSRLTVL.

A single count supports this clone. CDR3 loop: CASAPRVGGADEQFF. CDR3 DNA: TGTGCCAGCGCTCCTCGAGTCGGGGGGGCGGATGAGCAGTTCTTC. The chain uses TRBV5-4 and TRBJ2-1, with 8 bases aligning to TRBD2. Trimming cost V 7 bases and J 8 bases; bases outside gene matches: 14. CDR1 SGHNT and CDR2 YYREEE come from the germline V gene (reference sequence). The CDR3 loop spans 15 amino acids.

This clone was recorded only once. The chain is built from TRBV2 and TRBJ2-7, with D possibly matching TRBD2 (5 bases). CDR3 size: 13 residues. V was cut by 7 bases and J by 1 base, with 11 bases left in between. Germline CDR1 reads SNHLY; CDR2 reads FYNNEI. CDR3 region: CASNHGVSYEQYF. CDR3 bases: TGTGCCAGCAACCACGGGGTATCCTACGAGCAGTACTTC.

V usage is TRBV19 and J usage is TRBJ1-6; D perhaps matches TRBD1 (5 bases). CDR1 and CDR2 (germline): LNHDA, SQIVND (reference sequence). The CDR3 is made up of 13 amino acids. V was shortened by 6 bases and J by 2 bases, with 5 bases between the two germline ends. CDR3 loop: CASRGAYNSPLHF. The CDR3 bases are TGTGCCAGTAGAGGGGCCTATAATTCACCCCTCCACTTT.

This chain connects TRBV15 to TRBJ2-5; 9 bases line up with TRBD2. The CDR3 covers 15 residues. Germline-derived CDR1 and CDR2 are LNHNV and YYDKDF (reference sequence). With 3 bases clipped from V and 4 bases from J, the junction kept 6 bases outside the gene matches. In DNA, the CDR3 is TGTGCCACCAGCAGCTGGGCGGGGGGGACAGAGACCCAGTACTTC. Translation: CATSSWAGGTETQYF.

This chain uses TRBV30 with TRBJ1-2; D is uncertain. The CDR3 runs 13 residues. CDR1 is GTSNPN, CDR2 SVGIG, per germline (reference sequence). V was clipped by 5 bases and J by 4 bases, with 14 bases between them. In nucleotides, the CDR3 is TGTGCCTGGCGGCCGCGAGACCTCTATGGCTACACCTTC. It is translated as CAWRPRDLYGYTF. Drawing the rest from reference TRBV30 and TRBJ1-2, the complete variable domain is SQTIHQWPATLVQPVGSPLSLECTVEGTSNPNLYWYRQAAGRGLQLLFYSVGIGQISSEVPQNLSASRPQDRQFILSSKKLLLSDSGFYLCAWRPRDLYGYTFGSGTRLTVV.

The genes are TRBV12-5 and TRBJ2-3, with D unresolved. This CDR3 has 12 residues. Trimming pared 5 bases from V and 6 bases from J, leaving 9 bases between. In germline, CDR1 is LGHNT, CDR2 FRNRAP. The CDR3: CASGAPTDTQYF. For the CDR3, the DNA is TGTGCTAGTGGTGCCCCCACGGATACGCAGTATTTT.

The rearrangement links TRBV2 to TRBJ2-4, with 7 bases matching TRBD1. V dropped 4 bases and J dropped 0; count of bases not matched to a gene: 3. Germline assignment: CDR1 SNHLY and CDR2 FYNNEI. The CDR3 length is 15 residues. The CDR3 loop is CASSVGQLAKNIQYF. CDR3 DNA: TGTGCCAGCAGTGTGGGACAGCTAGCCAAAAACATTCAGTACTTC.

This clone was detected a few times. V is TRBV7-9 and J is TRBJ1-5, with a possible D match to TRBD1 (5 bases). This CDR3 is 13 amino acids long. V was shortened by 5 bases and J by 9 bases, with 14 bases between the two germline ends. The germline gives CDR1 SEHNR, CDR2 FQNEAQ (reference sequence). CDR3 in amino acids: CASSVDGTGPQHF. The CDR3 region has the DNA TGTGCCAGCAGCGTTGACGGGACTGGGCCCCAGCATTTT.

This rearrangement joins TRBV13 to TRBJ1-1, with a weak D call TRBD1 (5 bases). V was pared by 4 bases and J by 4 bases, with 10 bases between. The CDR3 has 13 amino acids. Germline V CDR1 and CDR2: PRHDT, FYEKMQ (reference sequence). Here the CDR3 DNA reads TGTGCCAGCAGCTCCAGGGTAGTCACTGAAGCTTTCTTT. Translation: CASSSRVVTEAFF.

The gene calls are TRBV7-2 and TRBJ2-7; D is unclear. Germline loops: CDR1 SGHTA, CDR2 FQGNSA. V lost 4 bases, J lost 2 bases, and 6 bases lay in between. This CDR3 region has 12 residues. The CDR3 DNA follows: TGTGCCAGCAGCTCCTTACCCTACGAGCAGTACTTC. Residues: CASSSLPYEQYF. Full variable domain (outside the CDR3, taken from reference TRBV7-2 and TRBJ2-7): GAGVSQSPSNKVTEKGKDVELRCDPISGHTALYWYRQSLGQGLEFLIYFQGNSAPDKSGLPSDRFSAERTGGSVSTLTIQRTQQEDSAVYLCASSSLPYEQYFGPGTRLTVT.

This clone was found once. The chain joins TRBV16 to TRBJ1-5, with D possibly being TRBD1 (6 bases). V was pared by 10 bases and J by 2 bases, with 18 bases between. This CDR3 is built from 15 residues. Per the germline V gene, CDR1 is KGHSY and CDR2 is FQNENV. The CDR3 DNA is TGTGCCACCGGGGACACTCGCTCCCGCAATCAGCCCCAGCATTTT. It specifies CATGDTRSRNQPQHF.

The rearrangement uses TRBV7-3 and TRBJ2-2; 10 nucleotides line up with TRBD2. V lost 5 bases, J lost 6 bases, and 12 bases stayed unmatched. The CDR3 spans 17 residues. Germline V gene sequence: CDR1 SGHTA, CDR2 FQGTGA. Here the CDR3 DNA reads TGTGCCAGCAGCCTGAGCGGGGGGGCACAGGTATCCGGGGAGCTGTTTTTT. Its translation is CASSLSGGAQVSGELFF.

The genes are TRBV7-2 and TRBJ2-5; tentatively, D is TRBD1 or TRBD2 (5 bases each). Germline values: CDR1 SGHTA, CDR2 FQGNSA. The CDR3 has 15 residues. V was shortened by 5 bases and J by 4 bases, with 17 bases between the two germline ends. CDR3 DNA: TGTGCCAGCAGCCCGTTCGGGGCGGTCGGAGAGACCCAGTACTTC. Translation gives CASSPFGAVGETQYF.

This clone was picked up one time. CDR3 amino acids: CASNLGGSTDTQYF. The CDR3 nucleotides are TGCGCCAGCAACCTTGGCGGGAGCACAGATACGCAGTATTTT. The V and J genes are TRBV5-1 and TRBJ2-3, with D perhaps matching TRBD2 (5 bases). CDR3 length: 14 amino acids. V lost 6 bases and J 0 bases, leaving 11 bases between the germline ends. From germline, CDR1 is SGHRS and CDR2 YFSETQ.